The 21 T cell receptor beta chains below come from one sample, sequenced in a study of cytomegalovirus exposure and HLA in healthy donors. Primers for the PCR totalled 60 Vbeta and 13 Jbeta. Some clones are missing from TCRdb's copy, which holds only in-frame ones; the method was immunoSEQ multiplex PCR. The table shows over 95,000 clones, with over 70% occurring only once. Sequencing was done on a sample of PBMCs. The receptors shown here come from a woman aged 35 to 49 in good health and CMV-seropositive.

This clone was observed a few times. This rearrangement joins TRBV5-1 to TRBJ2-2; 7 bases fit TRBD1. This CDR3 spans 16 amino acids. V lost 0 bases, J lost 4 bases, and 6 bases stayed unmatched. CDR1 and CDR2 from the germline V gene are SGHRS and YFSETQ. CDR3 DNA: TGCGCCAGCAGCTTGGGCGACAGGGCGACCACCGGGGAGCTGTTTTTT. Its translation is CASSLGDRATTGELFF.

This clone was seen a single time. This chain uses TRBV2 with TRBJ1-6; D may be TRBD1 (5 bases). The germline V gene has CDR1 SNHLY and CDR2 FYNNEI. The CDR3 consists of 14 residues. Trimming removed 3 bases from V and 8 bases from J, with 11 bases in between. The CDR3 protein is CASSEGSGHSPLHF. CDR3 DNA sequence: TGTGCCAGCAGTGAGGGGTCAGGGCATTCACCCCTCCACTTT.

This rearrangement joins TRBV28 to TRBJ2-5; TRBD1 might be the D (6 bases). The CDR3 runs 14 residues. V dropped 2 bases and J dropped 4 bases, with 11 bases sitting between them. Germline loops: CDR1 MDHEN, CDR2 SYDVKM. CDR3 in amino acids: CASSLGRGPETQYF. Here the CDR3 DNA reads TGTGCCAGCAGTTTAGGCAGGGGTCCAGAGACCCAGTACTTC.

This clone was detected a few times. This sample includes further DNA sequences coding for the same CDR3. This chain joins TRBV18 and TRBJ2-7; a possible D gene is TRBD1 (5 bases). The germline gives CDR1 KGHSH, CDR2 LQKENI. This CDR3 region has 15 residues. The V end lost 2 bases, the J end lost 2 bases, and 13 bases lay between the germline ends. The CDR3, as DNA: TGTGCCAGCTCACCAGGGTCAGGGCGGACCTACGAGCAGTACTTC. Protein: CASSPGSGRTYEQYF.

The chain links TRBV6-6 to TRBJ1-2; TRBD1 is a possible D gene (5 bases). Trimming shortened V by 6 bases and J by 0 bases, and 11 bases separated the two germline ends. The length of the CDR3 is 14 residues. Germline-derived CDR1 and CDR2 are MNHNY and SVGAGI (reference sequence). CDR3 in DNA: TGTGCCAGCAGGCTCACGGGGGCTAACTATGGCTACACCTTC. As protein: CASRLTGANYGYTF.

This clone was observed a single time. The chain combines TRBV19 with TRBJ1-6; D is possibly TRBD1 (6 bases). The germline V gene has CDR1 LNHDA and CDR2 SQIVND (reference sequence). Trimming left V 4 bases short and J 6 bases short, with 7 bases between. This CDR3 is built from 13 residues. CDR3 sequence reads: CASSTGVNSPLHF. The CDR3 bases are TGTGCCAGTAGTACAGGGGTTAATTCACCCCTCCACTTT.

This clone showed up just once. J is TRBJ2-1 and V is TRBV2; 12 nucleotides match TRBD2. The ends lost 4 bases at V and 6 bases at J; junction bases unmatched: 4. Germline lookup yields CDR1 SNHLY and CDR2 FYNNEI. This CDR3 has 15 residues. In nucleotides, the CDR3 is TGTGCCAGCAGTGGGACTAGCGGGACCCTCAATGAGCAGTTCTTC. This translates into CASSGTSGTLNEQFF.

This chain joins TRBV5-8 and TRBJ2-5; 7 bases align to TRBD1. The CDR3 loop spans 12 amino acids. Germline V gives CDR1 SGHTS, CDR2 YDEGEE. Trimming cost V 4 bases and J 7 bases; bases outside gene matches: 4. CDR3 sequence reads: CASSGTGVTQYF. The CDR3 DNA sequence: TGTGCCAGCAGCGGAACAGGGGTGACCCAGTACTTC.

The chain couples TRBV18 to TRBJ1-6; 7 bases fit TRBD1. Germline V gene data show CDR1 as KGHSH and CDR2 as LQKENI. After removal of 1 base from V and 3 bases from J, the junction contained 3 bases not matched to a gene. The length of the CDR3 is 16 residues. The CDR3 here is CASSPQGAGYNSPLHF. In DNA form, the CDR3 reads TGTGCCAGCTCACCACAGGGGGCCGGCTATAATTCACCCCTCCACTTT.

This chain joins TRBV2 and TRBJ1-2; 9 bases fit TRBD1. CDR1 is SNHLY, CDR2 FYNNEI, per germline. This CDR3 comprises 14 residues. Trimming removed 5 bases from V and 7 bases from J; junction bases left unmatched: 8. The CDR3 DNA sequence: TGTGCCAGCAGTCACCCGGACAGGGGCGCTGGCTACACCTTC. Translation: CASSHPDRGAGYTF.

The V and J genes are TRBV18 and TRBJ1-3; D unresolved. The ends were cut back, 2 bases at V and 0 bases at J, with 8 bases in the middle. In germline, CDR1 is KGHSH, CDR2 LQKENI. The length of the CDR3 is 15 residues. The CDR3 coding sequence is TGTGCCAGCTCACCATTCGACTTCTCTGGAAACACCATATATTTT. It encodes CASSPFDFSGNTIYF.

The rearrangement links TRBV19 to TRBJ2-1; 7 bases line up with TRBD2. Germline CDR1 LNHDA, CDR2 SQIVND (reference sequence). This CDR3 region has 19 residues. Unmatched junction bases numbered 18, after V lost 2 bases and J lost 5 bases. The DNA for the CDR3 is TGTGCCAGTAGTATAAGTCAGGGAGGGCCTAATACTCTCCACAATGAGCAGTTCTTC. Translation gives CASSISQGGPNTLHNEQFF. The variable domain in full, completed from reference TRBV19 and TRBJ2-1, reads DGGITQSPKYLFRKEGQNVTLSCEQNLNHDAMYWYRQDPGQGLRLIYYSQIVNDFQKGDIAEGYSVSREKKESFPLTVTSAQKNPTAFYLCASSISQGGPNTLHNEQFFGPGTRLTVL.

This chain uses TRBV19 with TRBJ2-6; 7 nucleotides agree with TRBD1. The V gene's germline CDR1 is LNHDA and CDR2 SQIVND (reference sequence). J lost 2 bases, V lost 4 bases, and 2 bases had no gene match. CDR3 length equals 15 residues. The CDR3 region is CASSKTGTGANVLTF. As DNA, the CDR3 is TGTGCCAGTAGTAAGACAGGGACTGGGGCCAACGTCCTGACTTTC.

The V call is TRBV18, the J call TRBJ2-5; 7 positions match TRBD2. The CDR3 sequence is 14 residues long. The germline V gene has CDR1 KGHSH and CDR2 LQKENI. Germline trimming cut 3 bases from V and 4 bases from J; bases unmatched to any gene: 5. For the CDR3, the DNA is TGTGCCAGCTCACCCCGGACTAGTTCAGAGACCCAGTACTTC. Its translation is CASSPRTSSETQYF.

The chain joins TRBV9 to TRBJ2-1; D perhaps matches TRBD1 (6 bases). Germline-derived CDR1 and CDR2 are SGDLS and YYNGEE. The CDR3 sequence is 15 residues long. With 4 bases removed from V and 0 bases from J, the gap between germline ends came to 11 bases. CDR3 protein: CASSRTGSSYNEQFF. The DNA for the CDR3 is TGTGCCAGCAGCCGAACAGGGAGCTCCTACAATGAGCAGTTCTTC.

This clone was detected only a few times. V is TRBV7-2 and J is TRBJ1-6; TRBD1 is a possible D gene (6 bases). Germline CDR1 reads SGHTA; CDR2 reads FQGNSA. This CDR3 is 13 amino acids long. With 5 bases removed from V and 7 bases from J, the gap between germline ends came to 9 bases. The CDR3 is CASSPDRNSPLHF. DNA for the CDR3: TGTGCCAGCAGCCCCGACAGGAATTCACCCCTCCACTTT.

This clone was counted between two and nine times. The rearrangement links TRBV5-1 to TRBJ2-3; D perhaps matches TRBD1 (6 bases). CDR1 is SGHRS, CDR2 YFSETQ, per germline. The ends were cut back, 7 bases at V and 0 bases at J, with 12 bases in the middle. The CDR3 loop spans 14 amino acids. The CDR3 protein is CASRQEPSTDTQYF. CDR3 sequence (DNA): TGCGCCAGCCGACAGGAGCCAAGCACAGATACGCAGTATTTT.

The chain joins TRBV19 to TRBJ1-5; 10 bases line up with TRBD1. Looked up from germline, CDR1 is LNHDA and CDR2 is SQIVND (reference sequence). The trim removed 5 bases at V and 7 bases at J, leaving 5 bases unmatched. This CDR3 is 14 amino acids long. CDR3 sequence: CASSERTGGQPQHF. The CDR3 nucleotides read TGTGCCAGTAGTGAGAGGACAGGGGGGCAGCCCCAGCATTTT.

V usage is TRBV5-1 and J usage is TRBJ1-1; 7 bases agree with TRBD1. This CDR3 comprises 13 residues. Germline-derived CDR1 and CDR2 are SGHRS and YFSETQ. V trimming: 3 bases; J trimming: 3 bases; junction bases outside the gene matches: 2. CDR3 sequence: CASSSDRDTEAFF. In nucleotides, the CDR3 is TGCGCCAGCAGCTCCGACAGGGACACTGAAGCTTTCTTT.

This chain uses TRBV6-6 with TRBJ2-3, with TRBD2 identical over 9 bases. CDR1 is MNHNY, CDR2 SVGAGI, per germline (reference sequence). Trimming cost V 0 bases and J 5 bases; bases outside gene matches: 6. This CDR3 has 16 amino acids. CDR3 bases: TGTGCCAGCAGTTACTCTCCGCGGGAGGGCCGAGATACGCAGTATTTT. It codes for CASSYSPREGRDTQYF.

V is TRBV18 and J is TRBJ1-2, with TRBD1 identical over 7 bases. This CDR3 comprises 16 residues. V shed 1 base and J 3 bases; nucleotides not matched to a gene: 8. Germline V CDR1 and CDR2: KGHSH, LQKENI. The CDR3 DNA is TGTGCCAGCTCACCACTTGACAGGGTTTGGGACTATGGCTACACCTTC. This sequence encodes CASSPLDRVWDYGYTF.